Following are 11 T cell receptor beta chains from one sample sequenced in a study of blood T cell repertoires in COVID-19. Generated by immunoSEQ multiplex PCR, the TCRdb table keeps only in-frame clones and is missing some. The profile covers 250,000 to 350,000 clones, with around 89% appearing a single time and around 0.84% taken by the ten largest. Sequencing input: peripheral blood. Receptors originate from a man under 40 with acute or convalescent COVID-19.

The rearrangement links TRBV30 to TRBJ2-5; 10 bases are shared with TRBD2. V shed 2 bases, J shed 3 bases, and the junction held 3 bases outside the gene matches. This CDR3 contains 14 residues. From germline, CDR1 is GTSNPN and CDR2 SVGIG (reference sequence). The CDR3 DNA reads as TGTGCCTGGAGTAAAACTAGCGGGGAAGAGACCCAGTACTTC. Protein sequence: CAWSKTSGEETQYF.

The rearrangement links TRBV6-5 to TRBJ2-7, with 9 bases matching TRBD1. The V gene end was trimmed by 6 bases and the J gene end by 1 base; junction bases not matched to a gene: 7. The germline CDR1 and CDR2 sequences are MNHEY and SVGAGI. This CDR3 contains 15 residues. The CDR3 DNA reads TGTGCCAGCAGGGCAGGGACAGGGAGTTCCTACGAGCAGTACTTC. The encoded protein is CASRAGTGSSYEQYF.

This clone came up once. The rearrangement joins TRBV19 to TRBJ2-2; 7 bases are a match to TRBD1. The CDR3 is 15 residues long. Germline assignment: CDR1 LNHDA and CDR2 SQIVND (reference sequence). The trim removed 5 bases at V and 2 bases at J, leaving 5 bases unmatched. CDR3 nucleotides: TGTGCCAGTAGTGCCTACAGGGGTAACACCGGGGAGCTGTTTTTT. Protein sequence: CASSAYRGNTGELFF.

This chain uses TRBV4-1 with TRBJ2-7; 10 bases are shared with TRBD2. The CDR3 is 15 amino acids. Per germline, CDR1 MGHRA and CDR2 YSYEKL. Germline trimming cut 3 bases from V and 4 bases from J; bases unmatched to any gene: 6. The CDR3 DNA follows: TGCGCCAGCAGCCAGAGCGGGGGGGTGTCTTACGAGCAGTACTTC. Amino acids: CASSQSGGVSYEQYF.

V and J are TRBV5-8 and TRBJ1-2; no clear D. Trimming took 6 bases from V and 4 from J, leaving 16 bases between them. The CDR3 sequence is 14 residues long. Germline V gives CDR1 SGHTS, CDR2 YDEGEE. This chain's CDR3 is CASNMPGFGYGYTF. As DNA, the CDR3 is TGTGCCAGCAACATGCCGGGGTTTGGCTATGGCTACACCTTC.

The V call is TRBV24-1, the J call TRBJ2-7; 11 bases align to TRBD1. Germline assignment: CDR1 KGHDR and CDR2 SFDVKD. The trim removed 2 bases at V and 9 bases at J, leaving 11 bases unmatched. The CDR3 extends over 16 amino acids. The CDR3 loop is CATSDSIGQGASGQYF. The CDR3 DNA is TGTGCCACCAGTGATTCTATAGGACAGGGGGCAAGTGGGCAGTACTTC.

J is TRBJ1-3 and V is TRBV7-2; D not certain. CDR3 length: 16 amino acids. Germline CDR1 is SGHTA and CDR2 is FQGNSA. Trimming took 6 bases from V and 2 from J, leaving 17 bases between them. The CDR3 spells CASSYTPVATGNTIYF. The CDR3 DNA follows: TGTGCCAGCAGTTACACCCCCGTTGCCACTGGAAACACCATATATTTT. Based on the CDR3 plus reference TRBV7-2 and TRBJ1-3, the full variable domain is GAGVSQSPSNKVTEKGKDVELRCDPISGHTALYWYRQSLGQGLEFLIYFQGNSAPDKSGLPSDRFSAERTGGSVSTLTIQRTQQEDSAVYLCASSYTPVATGNTIYFGEGSWLTVV.

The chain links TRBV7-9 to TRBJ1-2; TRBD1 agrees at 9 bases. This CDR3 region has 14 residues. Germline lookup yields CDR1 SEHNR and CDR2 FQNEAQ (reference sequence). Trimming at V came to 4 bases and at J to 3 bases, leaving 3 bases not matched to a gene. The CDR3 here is CASSSDRGDYGYTF. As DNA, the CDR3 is TGTGCCAGCAGCTCCGACAGGGGGGACTATGGCTACACCTTC.

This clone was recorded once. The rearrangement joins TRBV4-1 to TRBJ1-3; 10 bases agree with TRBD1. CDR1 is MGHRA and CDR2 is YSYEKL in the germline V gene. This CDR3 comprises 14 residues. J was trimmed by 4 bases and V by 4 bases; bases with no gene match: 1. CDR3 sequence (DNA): TGCGCCAGCAGCCGGGGACAGGGGGGAAACACCATATATTTT. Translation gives CASSRGQGGNTIYF.

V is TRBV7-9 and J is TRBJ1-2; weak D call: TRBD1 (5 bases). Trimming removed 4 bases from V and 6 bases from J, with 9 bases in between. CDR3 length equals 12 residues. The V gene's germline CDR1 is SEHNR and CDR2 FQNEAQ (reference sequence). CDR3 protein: CASSSTGHGYTF. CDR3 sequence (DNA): TGTGCCAGCAGCTCCACAGGACATGGCTACACCTTC.

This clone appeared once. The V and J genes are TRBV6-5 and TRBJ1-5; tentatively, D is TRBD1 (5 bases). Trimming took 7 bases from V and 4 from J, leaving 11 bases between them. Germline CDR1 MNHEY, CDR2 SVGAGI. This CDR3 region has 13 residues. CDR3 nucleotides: TGTGCCAGCAATGTCAGGGCAAATCAGCCCCAGCATTTT. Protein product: CASNVRANQPQHF.